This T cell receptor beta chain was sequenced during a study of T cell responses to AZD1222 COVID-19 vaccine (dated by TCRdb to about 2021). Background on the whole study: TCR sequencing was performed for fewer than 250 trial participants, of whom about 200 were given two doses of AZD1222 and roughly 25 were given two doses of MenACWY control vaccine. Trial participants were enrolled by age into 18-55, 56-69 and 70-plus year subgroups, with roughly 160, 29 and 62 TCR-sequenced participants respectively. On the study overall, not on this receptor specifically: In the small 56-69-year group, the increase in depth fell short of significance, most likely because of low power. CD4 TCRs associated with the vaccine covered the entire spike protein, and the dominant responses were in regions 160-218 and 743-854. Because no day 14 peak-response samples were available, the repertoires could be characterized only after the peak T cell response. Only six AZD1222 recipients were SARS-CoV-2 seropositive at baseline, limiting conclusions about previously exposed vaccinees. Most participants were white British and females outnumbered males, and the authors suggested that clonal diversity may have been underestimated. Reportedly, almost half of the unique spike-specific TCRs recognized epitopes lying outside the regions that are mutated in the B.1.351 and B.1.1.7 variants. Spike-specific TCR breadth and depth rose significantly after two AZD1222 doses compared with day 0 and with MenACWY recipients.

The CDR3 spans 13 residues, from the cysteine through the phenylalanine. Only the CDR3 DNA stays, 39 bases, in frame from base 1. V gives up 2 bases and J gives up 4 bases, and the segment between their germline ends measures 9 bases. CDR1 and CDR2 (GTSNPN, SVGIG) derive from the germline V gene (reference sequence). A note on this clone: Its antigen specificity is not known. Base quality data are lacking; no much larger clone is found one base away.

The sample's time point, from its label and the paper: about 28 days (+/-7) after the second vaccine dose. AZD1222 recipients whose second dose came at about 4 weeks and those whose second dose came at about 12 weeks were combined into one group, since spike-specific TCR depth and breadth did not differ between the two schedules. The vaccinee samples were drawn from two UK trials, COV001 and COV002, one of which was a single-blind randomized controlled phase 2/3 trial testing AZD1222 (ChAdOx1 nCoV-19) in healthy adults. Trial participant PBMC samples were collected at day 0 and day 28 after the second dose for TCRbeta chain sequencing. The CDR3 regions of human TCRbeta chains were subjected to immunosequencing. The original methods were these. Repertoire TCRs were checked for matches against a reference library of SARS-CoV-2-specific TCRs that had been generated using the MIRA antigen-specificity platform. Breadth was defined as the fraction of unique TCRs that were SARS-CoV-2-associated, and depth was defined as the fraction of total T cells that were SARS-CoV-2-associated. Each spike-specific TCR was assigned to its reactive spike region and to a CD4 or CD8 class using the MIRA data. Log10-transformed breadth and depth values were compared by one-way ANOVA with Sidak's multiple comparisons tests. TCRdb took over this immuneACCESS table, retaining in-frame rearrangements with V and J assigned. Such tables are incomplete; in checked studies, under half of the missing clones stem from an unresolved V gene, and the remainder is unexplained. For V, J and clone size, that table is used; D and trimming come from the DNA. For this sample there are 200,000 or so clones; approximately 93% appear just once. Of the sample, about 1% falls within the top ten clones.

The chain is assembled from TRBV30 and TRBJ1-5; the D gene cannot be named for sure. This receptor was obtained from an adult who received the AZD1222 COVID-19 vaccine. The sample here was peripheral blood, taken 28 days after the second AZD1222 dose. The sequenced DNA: TGTGCCTGGAGTCGTCAGAGAAATCAGCCCCAGCATTTT. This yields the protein CAWSRQRNQPQHF.